This entry is about one T cell receptor beta chain. The sample comes from a study of blood T cell repertoires in COVID-19. Source study methods: Reference gene primer amplification gave estimated nucleated cell counts. Using immunoSEQ multiplex PCR, the repertoire was profiled, and TCRdb retains in-frame clones only, with some absent. The V and J calls and clone size come from that table; D and trimming were worked out from the DNA. The top ten hold roughly 7.3% of the sample, which has about 160,000 clones, around 84% seen once. Symptom resolution, clearance, or two negative PCRs marked the recovered donors of Cohort 3. This CDR3 has 11 residues. V lost 10 bases to trimming and J lost 4 bases, with 11 bases between them. Germline CDR1 is LNHDA and CDR2 is SQIVND (reference sequence).

This clonotype was obtained from a woman aged 45 to 65 who had recovered from COVID-19. The chain uses TRBV19 and TRBJ2-7; the D gene is possibly TRBD2 (6 bases). The sequencing sample was made of PBMCs or T cells enriched from blood (not recorded which). The CDR3 region is CATWGGYEQYF. CDR3 DNA sequence: TGTGCCACGTGGGGAGGTTACGAGCAGTACTTC.